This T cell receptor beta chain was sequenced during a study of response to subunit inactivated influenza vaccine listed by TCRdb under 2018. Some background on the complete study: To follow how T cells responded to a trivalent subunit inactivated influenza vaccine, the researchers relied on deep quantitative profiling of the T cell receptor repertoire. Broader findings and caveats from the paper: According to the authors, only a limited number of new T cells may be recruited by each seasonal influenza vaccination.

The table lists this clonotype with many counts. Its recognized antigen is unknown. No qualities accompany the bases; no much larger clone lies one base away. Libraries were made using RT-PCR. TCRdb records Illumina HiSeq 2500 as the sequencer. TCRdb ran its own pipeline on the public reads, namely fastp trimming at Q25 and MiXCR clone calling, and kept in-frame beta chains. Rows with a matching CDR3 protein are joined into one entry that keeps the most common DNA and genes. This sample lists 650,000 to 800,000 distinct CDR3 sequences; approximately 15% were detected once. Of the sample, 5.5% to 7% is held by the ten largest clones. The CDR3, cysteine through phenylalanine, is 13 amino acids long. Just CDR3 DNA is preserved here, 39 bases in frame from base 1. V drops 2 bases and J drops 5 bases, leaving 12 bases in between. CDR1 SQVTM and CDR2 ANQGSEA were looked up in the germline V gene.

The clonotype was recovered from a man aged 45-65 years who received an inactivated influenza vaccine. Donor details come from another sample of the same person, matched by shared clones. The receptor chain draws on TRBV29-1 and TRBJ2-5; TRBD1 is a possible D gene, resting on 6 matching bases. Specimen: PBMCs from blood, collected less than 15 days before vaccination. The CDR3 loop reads CSVEQRQGETQYF. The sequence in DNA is TGCAGCGTTGAACAGCGGCAGGGGGAGACCCAGTACTTC.